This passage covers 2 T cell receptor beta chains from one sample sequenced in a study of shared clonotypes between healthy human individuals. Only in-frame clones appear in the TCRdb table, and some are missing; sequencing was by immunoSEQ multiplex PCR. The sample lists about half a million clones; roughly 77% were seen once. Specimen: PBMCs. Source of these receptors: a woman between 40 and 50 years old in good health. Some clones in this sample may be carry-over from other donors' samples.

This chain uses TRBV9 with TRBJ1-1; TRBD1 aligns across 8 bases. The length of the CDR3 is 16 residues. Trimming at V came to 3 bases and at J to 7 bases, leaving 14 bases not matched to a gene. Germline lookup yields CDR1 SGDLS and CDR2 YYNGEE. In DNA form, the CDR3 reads TGTGCCAGCAGCGCCGGCGCTGGACAGGGCTTAAGTGAAGCTTTCTTT. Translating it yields CASSAGAGQGLSEAFF.

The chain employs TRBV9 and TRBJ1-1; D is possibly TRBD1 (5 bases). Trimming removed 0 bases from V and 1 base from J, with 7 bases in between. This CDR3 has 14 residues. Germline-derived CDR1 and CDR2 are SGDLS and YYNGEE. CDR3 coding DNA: TGTGCCAGCAGCGTAGATGGGGGGAACACTGAAGCTTTCTTT. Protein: CASSVDGGNTEAFF.